This entry lists 19 T cell receptor beta chains sequenced from one sample in a study of T cells in Graves' hyperthyroidism and ophthalmopathy (dated by TCRdb to about 2019). Libraries came from multiplex PCR. Sequencing relied on an Illumina HiSeq 2000. TCR beta CDR3 regions were amplified from RNA transcripts. For the first round of RT-PCR on the TCR CDR3, the HTBI primer set was used together with the Qiagen OneStep RT-PCR kit. Using fastp trimming at Q25 and MiXCR clonotype assembly, TCRdb reanalyzed the public sequencing data and kept in-frame beta chains. Entries are consolidated by CDR3 protein sequence, retaining the most common genes and DNA. The sample table shows around 600,000 distinct CDR3 sequences, and about a sixth are seen once. The ten top clones hold 2.5% to 4% of the sample. The sample was blood. The source is a woman in her 40s with Graves' ophthalmopathy.

This clonotype was seen a few times. This chain connects TRBV20-1 to TRBJ2-5; D unresolved. Germline-derived CDR1 and CDR2 are DFQATT and SNEGSKA (reference sequence). Trimming left V 5 bases short and J 4 bases short, with 17 bases between. The CDR3 is 14 amino acids. CDR3 DNA sequence: TGCAGTGCTTGGCCCGAGTTTATTGGAGAGACCCAGTACTTC. Encoded protein: CSAWPEFIGETQYF.

The chain uses TRBV3-1 and TRBJ2-7; 8 bases align to TRBD1. CDR1 is LGHDT and CDR2 is YNNKEL in the germline V gene (reference sequence). CDR3 size: 16 residues. Losses at the gene ends were 3 bases for V and 0 bases for J; bases not matched to a gene: 7. This chain's CDR3 is CASSHSGQGVSYEQYF. In nucleotides, the CDR3 is TGTGCCAGCAGCCACTCAGGACAGGGCGTCTCCTACGAGCAGTACTTC.

A remark on this clonotype: It is likely a read error, because the conserved phenylalanine at the end of the CDR3 is missing. The gene calls are TRBV12-3 or TRBV12-4 and TRBJ1-1; D may be TRBD1 (6 bases). The CDR3 extends over 14 amino acids. The V end was cut by 5 bases, the J end by 1 base, with 11 bases between. This CDR3 is CASSLGHANTEAFL. CDR3 coding DNA: TGTGCCAGCAGTCTGGGACACGCGAACACTGAAGCTTTCCTT.

The rearrangement joins TRBV5-6 to TRBJ2-1; no reliable D call. Trimming took off 4 bases at V and 6 bases at J, with 11 bases between the two ends. Germline V gene lookup returns CDR1 SGHDT and CDR2 YYEEEE. The CDR3 length is 13 residues. The CDR3 loop is CASSIQESNEQFF. Here the CDR3 DNA reads TGTGCCAGCAGCATCCAGGAGTCCAATGAGCAGTTCTTC.

This clonotype was found many times. The chain recombines TRBV28 with TRBJ2-7, with D tentatively TRBD2 (5 bases). Germline assignment: CDR1 MDHEN and CDR2 SYDVKM. Trimming shortened V by 2 bases and J by 2 bases, and 13 bases separated the two germline ends. The CDR3 is made up of 15 amino acids. CDR3 nucleotides: TGTGCCAGCAGTTTAGCGGGTGAGGAGCCCTACGAGCAGTACTTC. This encodes CASSLAGEEPYEQYF.

The table lists this clonotype with many counts. The CDR3 loop reads CASNSLTGGDEQYF. In DNA form, the CDR3 reads TGTGCCAGCAATAGCCTGACAGGGGGGGACGAGCAGTACTTC. The V call is TRBV28, the J call TRBJ2-7; TRBD1 matches at 9 bases. The CDR3 is made up of 14 amino acids. Trimming took 7 bases from V and 5 from J; bases not matched to a gene: 9. Germline CDR1 and CDR2: MDHEN and SYDVKM.

The CDR3 here is CASRDRGRSPLHF. The CDR3 DNA is TGTGCCAGCAGGGACAGGGGGAGATCACCCCTCCACTTT. The chain is built from TRBV2 and TRBJ1-6; TRBD1 aligns across 10 bases. The V gene end was trimmed by 6 bases and the J gene end by 10 bases; junction bases not matched to a gene: 3. There are 13 residues in the CDR3. The germline gives CDR1 SNHLY, CDR2 FYNNEI.

This clonotype showed up many times. The chain combines TRBV3-1 with TRBJ1-1, with D possibly TRBD1 on 5 matching bases. The CDR3 consists of 15 residues. CDR1 is LGHDT, CDR2 YNNKEL, per germline (reference sequence). Trimming removed 1 base at V and 4 bases at J, with 13 bases between. The CDR3 DNA reads TGTGCCAGCAGCCAAGGCCGGCGGGGGGTCACTGAAGCTTTCTTT. It codes for CASSQGRRGVTEAFF. Looking up the rest from reference TRBV3-1 and TRBJ1-1 gives the full variable domain: DTAVSQTPKYLVTQMGNDKSIKCEQNLGHDTMYWYKQDSKKFLKIMFSYNNKELIINETVPNRFSPKSPDKAHLNLHINSLELGDSAVYFCASSQGRRGVTEAFFGQGTRLTVV.

The sample holds a few counts of this clonotype. This rearrangement joins TRBV19 to TRBJ1-4; D is uncertain. Trimming stripped 5 bases from V and 4 bases from J, with 11 bases between. Per the germline V gene, CDR1 is LNHDA and CDR2 is SQIVND (reference sequence). This CDR3 contains 14 residues. The CDR3 is CASSLDTRNEKLFF. In DNA form, the CDR3 reads TGTGCCAGTAGTCTCGACACCCGTAATGAAAAACTGTTTTTT.

A few counts support this clonotype. The CDR3 protein is CASSVVGAYNSPLHF. The CDR3 DNA reads TGTGCCAGCAGCGTAGTCGGAGCCTATAATTCACCCCTCCACTTT. The chain has TRBV9 and TRBJ1-6; D unclear. Trimming removed 0 bases at V and 2 bases at J, with 6 bases between. Per germline, CDR1 SGDLS and CDR2 YYNGEE. This CDR3 contains 15 residues.

This clonotype was picked up many times. The V gene is TRBV18, the J gene TRBJ2-3; no firm D call. Germline V gene lookup returns CDR1 KGHSH and CDR2 LQKENI. The CDR3 totals 15 residues. The V and J ends lost 2 bases and 3 bases respectively, with 12 bases between them. The CDR3, as DNA: TGTGCCAGCTCACCAAAGGGTACCGGAACAGATACGCAGTATTTT. This encodes CASSPKGTGTDTQYF.

In this sample, this clonotype turned up many times. This rearrangement joins TRBV6-6 to TRBJ1-1; TRBD1 matches at 7 bases. The CDR3 has 14 residues. The germline V gene encodes CDR1 MNHNY and CDR2 SVGAGI (reference sequence). Trimming cost V 2 bases and J 6 bases; bases outside gene matches: 6. This chain's CDR3 is CASSYEGGSAEAFF. For the CDR3, the DNA is TGTGCCAGCAGTTACGAAGGGGGCAGCGCTGAAGCTTTCTTT.

This clonotype was observed at least ten times. Compared with germline, one end of the junction differs, possibly owing to a read error. The J gene is TRBJ2-2, the V gene TRBV5-1, with TRBD2 matching 8 bases. CDR1 and CDR2 from the germline V gene are SGHRS and YFSETQ. The CDR3 runs 14 residues. CDR3 sequence (DNA): TGTGCCAGCAGCTTAGCGGGAAACACCGGGGAGCTGTTTTTT. It codes for CASSLAGNTGELFF.

Many counts were recorded for this clonotype. The rearrangement uses TRBV29-1 and TRBJ2-3, with a possible D match to TRBD1 (6 bases). Germline lookup yields CDR1 SQVTM and CDR2 ANQGSEA. With 7 bases removed from V and 2 bases from J, the gap between germline ends came to 10 bases. The CDR3 loop spans 12 amino acids. The CDR3 loop is CSAGQNTDTQYF. DNA for the CDR3: TGCAGCGCTGGACAGAACACAGATACGCAGTATTTT.

This clonotype showed up just a few times. The chain recombines TRBV18 with TRBJ2-5; D perhaps matches TRBD1 (6 bases). Looked up from germline, CDR1 is KGHSH and CDR2 is LQKENI. This CDR3 comprises 14 residues. V was clipped by 3 bases and J by 4 bases, with 12 bases between them. The CDR3 DNA reads TGTGCCAGCTCACCGGGACAATGGCGAGAGACCCAGTACTTC. Encoded protein: CASSPGQWRETQYF.

In this sample, this clonotype turned up many times. This chain joins TRBV12-3 or TRBV12-4 and TRBJ1-4; TRBD1 matches 10 bases. The CDR3 is made up of 14 amino acids. Germline trimming cut 6 bases from V and 12 bases from J; bases unmatched to any gene: 10. The CDR3 DNA reads TGTGCCAGCAGCCAAGGGACAGGGGTAACGGAACTGTTTTTT. This gives the protein CASSQGTGVTELFF.

In regard to this clonotype: A read error is possible here, since a much larger clone lies one base away. V and J are TRBV3-1 and TRBJ1-5; tentatively, D is TRBD1 (5 bases). The V gene's germline CDR1 is LGHDT and CDR2 YNNKEL (reference sequence). The CDR3 contains 15 residues. V lost 4 bases and J lost 2, with 12 bases in between. The CDR3 loop reads CASSPRVGGNQPQHF. CDR3 sequence (DNA): TGTGCCAGCAGCCCCAGGGTAGGGGGCAATCAGCCCCAGCATTTT.

The chain carries TRBV11-2 and TRBJ2-3; D possibly matches TRBD1 or TRBD2 (6 bases each). Deletions cut 3 bases from V and 4 bases from J, with 11 bases between. Germline V gene lookup returns CDR1 SGHAT and CDR2 FQNNGV. The CDR3 runs 14 residues. The CDR3 sequence is CASSFEGGADTQYF. CDR3 DNA: TGTGCCAGCAGCTTCGAGGGGGGCGCAGATACGCAGTATTTT.

In regard to this clonotype: A read error may explain this, as a much larger clone is one base away. The conserved final phenylalanine or tryptophan is absent from the CDR3, which likely points to a read error. This chain connects TRBV18 to TRBJ1-6; possibly TRBD1 for D (6 bases). Trimming removed 5 bases from V and 8 bases from J, with 13 bases in between. The CDR3 is made up of 14 amino acids. Germline V gene data show CDR1 as KGHSH and CDR2 as LQKENI. In nucleotides, the CDR3 is TGTGCCAGCTCAACTACAGGGAGGGATTCACCCCTCCACCTT. As protein: CASSTTGRDSPLHL.